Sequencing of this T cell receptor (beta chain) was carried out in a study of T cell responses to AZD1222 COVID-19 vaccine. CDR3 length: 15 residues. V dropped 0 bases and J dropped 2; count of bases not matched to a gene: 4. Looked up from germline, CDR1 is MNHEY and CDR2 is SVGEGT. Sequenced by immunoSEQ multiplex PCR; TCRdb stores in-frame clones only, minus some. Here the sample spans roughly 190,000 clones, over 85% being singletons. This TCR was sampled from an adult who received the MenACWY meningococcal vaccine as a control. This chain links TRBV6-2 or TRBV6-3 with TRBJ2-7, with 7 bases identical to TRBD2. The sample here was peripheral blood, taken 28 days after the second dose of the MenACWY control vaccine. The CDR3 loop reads CASSYSGGRAYEQYF. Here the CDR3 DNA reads TGTGCCAGCAGTTACTCGGGAGGGAGGGCCTACGAGCAGTACTTC.